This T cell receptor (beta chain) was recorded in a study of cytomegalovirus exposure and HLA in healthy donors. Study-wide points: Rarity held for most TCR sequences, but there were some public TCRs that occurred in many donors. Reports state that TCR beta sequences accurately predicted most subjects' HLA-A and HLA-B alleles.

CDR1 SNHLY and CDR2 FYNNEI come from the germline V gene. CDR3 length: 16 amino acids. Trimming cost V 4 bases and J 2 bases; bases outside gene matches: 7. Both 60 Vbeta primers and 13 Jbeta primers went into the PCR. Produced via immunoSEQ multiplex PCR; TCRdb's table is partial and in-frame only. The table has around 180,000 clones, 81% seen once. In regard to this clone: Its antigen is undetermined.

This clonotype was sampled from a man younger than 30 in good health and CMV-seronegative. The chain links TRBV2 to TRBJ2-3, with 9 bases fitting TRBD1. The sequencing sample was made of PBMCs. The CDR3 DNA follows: TGTGCCAGCAGTGGACAGGGGGTTCTCCCCACAGATACGCAGTATTTT. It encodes CASSGQGVLPTDTQYF.